A selection of T cell receptor beta chains follows, all from one sample in a study of T cells in Graves' hyperthyroidism and ophthalmopathy. TCRdb recomputed calls from the multiplex PCR reads with MiXCR, one row per CDR3 protein. This sample carries 600,000 to 650,000 distinct CDR3 sequences, around 16% of them seen once, and the ten largest clones take around 4%. The sequencing sample was made of blood. All receptors come from a woman aged 30 to 39 with Graves' hyperthyroidism. Each CDR3 is given with its conserved first and last residue. D genes are given only for firm matches. Size is omitted from some rows. Given values are once, few, many or a class for expanded clones.

J	V	length	size	D	DNA	CDR3
TRBJ2-7	TRBV28	13	many	-	TGTGCCAGCAGCCAGCCTCGGGGGCACGAGCAGTACTTC	CASSQPRGHEQYF
TRBJ2-1	TRBV4-1	16	few	TRBD2	TGCGCCAGCAGCCAAGATGTAGCTAGCGGGGGAAATGAGCAGTTCTTC	CASSQDVASGGNEQFF
TRBJ2-1	TRBV6-1	13	many	TRBD1	TGTGCCAGCAGACAGGGGGCCGACAATGAGCAGTTCTTC	CASRQGADNEQFF
TRBJ2-4	TRBV27	16	few	-	TGTGCCAGCAGTTTAAGGGGGACCTCGACCAAAAACATTCAGTACTTC	CASSLRGTSTKNIQYF
TRBJ2-3	TRBV9	17	few	-	TGTGCCAGCAGCCCAGGGGTCGGGGGGCGCGTCACAGATACGCAGTATTTT	CASSPGVGGRVTDTQYF
TRBJ2-5	TRBV6-2/TRBV6-3	14	-	-	TGTGCCAGCTGTATCTCAAGAGGGCGGGAGACCCAGTACTTC	CASCISRGRETQYF
TRBJ2-1	TRBV6-1	15	many	TRBD2	TGTGCCAGCAGCCGGGGACTAGCAACGGTCGGTGAGCAGTTCTTC	CASSRGLATVGEQFF
TRBJ2-3	TRBV14	15	many	-	TGTGCCAGCAGCCAAAATATTGACAGGAAAGATACGCAGTATTTT	CASSQNIDRKDTQYF
TRBJ2-1	TRBV4-2	15	few	TRBD2	TGTGCCAGCAGCTATAGCGGGTATCCCGAGAATGAGCAGTTCTTC	CASSYSGYPENEQFF
TRBJ1-1	TRBV29-1	12	-	-	TGCAGCGTCTGGAGGTTGGACACTGAAGCTTTCTTT	CSVWRLDTEAFF
TRBJ2-5	TRBV25-1	12	-	-	TGTGCCAGCAGTGCAGTAGGGGAGACCCAGTACTTC	CASSAVGETQYF
TRBJ1-2	TRBV28	12	many	-	TGTGCCAGCAGCCCTCGGGTCTATGGCTACACCTTC	CASSPRVYGYTF
TRBJ2-7	TRBV7-9	15	few	TRBD1	TGTGCCAGCAGCTTATGGGGACAGGGGGATTACGAGCAGTACTTC	CASSLWGQGDYEQYF
TRBJ2-1	TRBV12-3/TRBV12-4	15	many	-	TGTGCCAGCAGTTTGGGAGCGGAGTCCTACAATGAGCAGTTCTTC	CASSLGAESYNEQFF
TRBJ2-7	TRBV7-2	14	-	-	TGTGCCAGCAGCCACGGCCCGGGCTCCTACGAGCAGTACTTC	CASSHGPGSYEQYF
TRBJ2-1	TRBV11-2	19	many	TRBD2	TGTGCCAGCAGCTCCCCTCTCCTGCCACTAGCGGGTGTCTACAATGAGCAGTTCTTC	CASSSPLLPLAGVYNEQFF
TRBJ2-4	TRBV28	16	many	TRBD1	TGTGCCAGCAGTTGGAAATCGGGACAGGGGTCGGACATTCAGTACTTC	CASSWKSGQGSDIQYF
TRBJ1-1	TRBV11-2	15	few	TRBD1	TGTGCCAGCAGCTTAGGGACAGGGGGTTTCACTGAAGCTTTCTTT	CASSLGTGGFTEAFF
TRBJ2-7	TRBV27	14	many	-	TGTGCCAGCAGTTTAAGACTGGGCGCCTACGAGCAGTACTTC	CASSLRLGAYEQYF
TRBJ2-1	TRBV6-1	14	-	TRBD2	TGTCTCAGCAAAACGGTAGCGGGAGGAAGTGAGCAGTTCTTC	CLSKTVAGGSEQFF
TRBJ1-2	TRBV12-3/TRBV12-4	12	many	-	TGTGCCAGCAGTTTAAGCAGCTATGGCTACACCTTC	CASSLSSYGYTF
TRBJ1-2	TRBV6-1	13	few	-	TGTGCCAGCAGTACCCGACACTACTATGGCTACACCTTC	CASSTRHYYGYTF
TRBJ2-5	TRBV28	17	many	TRBD1	TGTGCCAGCAGGGGCTTGGGACAGGGGGTAAACCAAGAGACCCAGTACTTC	CASRGLGQGVNQETQYF
TRBJ1-1	TRBV4-1	17	few	-	TGCGCCAGCAGCCAAGGGCCCGGACAGATTATGAACACTGAAGCTTTCTTT	CASSQGPGQIMNTEAFF
TRBJ1-1	TRBV6-2/TRBV6-3	19	-	TRBD1	TGTGCCAGCAGTTACTCCGGGACAGGAAGGAGGGACATGAACACTGAAGCTTTCTTT	CASSYSGTGRRDMNTEAFF
TRBJ2-3	TRBV11-2	16	once	TRBD1	TGTGCCAGCAGCTTACTCGGACAGGGTGGGACAGATACGCAGTATTTT	CASSLLGQGGTDTQYF
TRBJ1-5	TRBV20-1	13	many	TRBD1	TGCAGTGTTACGGGACAGGCCAATCAGCCCCAGCATTTT	CSVTGQANQPQHF
TRBJ1-5	TRBV28	19	few	TRBD1	TGTGCCAGCAGTTTCTCTGGACAGGGACAGCCTGATAGCAATCAGCCCCAGCATTTT	CASSFSGQGQPDSNQPQHF
TRBJ2-5	TRBV5-1	15	once	-	TGCGCCAGCAGCCTGGGGGCAGACACAGGGGAGACCCAGTACTTC	CASSLGADTGETQYF
TRBJ2-7	TRBV9	13	many	-	TGTGCCAGCAGCGTAGACCAGCGCGGGGAGCAGTACTTC	CASSVDQRGEQYF
TRBJ2-7	TRBV5-1	17	many	-	TGCGCCAGCAGCCTATGGACTTCGACAGGATTTACCTACGAGCAGTACTTC	CASSLWTSTGFTYEQYF
TRBJ2-7	TRBV3-1	15	many	-	TGTGCCAGCAGCCAAGATTTGACACGGACCTACGAGCAGTACTTC	CASSQDLTRTYEQYF
TRBJ2-7	TRBV12-3/TRBV12-4	15	many	TRBD2	TGTGCCAGCAGTTTTGGAGGCCTAGCGGGACAAGAGCAGTACTTC	CASSFGGLAGQEQYF
TRBJ2-1	TRBV12-3/TRBV12-4	15	many	TRBD2	TGTGCCAGCAGCCTAGGGTCGACTAGCCTTACTGAGCAGTTCTTC	CASSLGSTSLTEQFF
TRBJ2-3	TRBV2	15	many	-	TGTGCCAGCAGTGAGATTCTCCAGGGAGCGGGTACGCAGTATTTT	CASSEILQGAGTQYF
TRBJ1-2	TRBV7-9	16	many	-	TGTGCCAGCAGCTTAGGAGGTGCCGGGGATAACTATGGCTACACCTTC	CASSLGGAGDNYGYTF
TRBJ2-7	TRBV12-3/TRBV12-4	12	-	-	TGTGCCAGTAAGACAGGAAACTACGAGCAGTACTTC	CASKTGNYEQYF
TRBJ1-2	TRBV7-2	14	many	TRBD1	TGTGCCAGCAGCATCGACAGGGTCATCTATGGCTACACCTTC	CASSIDRVIYGYTF
TRBJ2-3	TRBV2	11	many	-	TGTGCCCGGAAGGGCACAGATACGCAGTATTTT	CARKGTDTQYF
TRBJ2-1	TRBV5-8	15	few	-	TGTGCCAGCAGCTTGGGTGGTGCCTTGAACAATGAGCAGTTCTTC	CASSLGGALNNEQFF
TRBJ1-6	TRBV11-2	12	many	-	TGTGCCAGCAGCTTAGATATTGGGCCCCTCCACTTT	CASSLDIGPLHF
TRBJ2-1	TRBV7-2	17	-	-	TGTGCCAGCAGCTTATACCCCACTGAGGTATTATATGGTGAGCAGTTCTTC	CASSLYPTEVLYGEQFF
TRBJ1-3	TRBV18	14	many	-	TGTGCCAGCTCACCGGGCAGCTCTGGAAACACCATATATTTT	CASSPGSSGNTIYF
TRBJ2-5	TRBV5-1	16	few	-	TGCGCCAGCAGCTTGGCGCCAGGAGCGGGCTTGAAGACCCAGTACTTC	CASSLAPGAGLKTQYF
TRBJ2-1	TRBV18	15	-	TRBD2	TGTGCCAGCTCACCGGGAGCGGGAGTTTACAATGAGCAGTTCTTC	CASSPGAGVYNEQFF
TRBJ2-1	TRBV7-4	18	many	TRBD1	TGTGCCAGCAGCCCATTACCCCGACAGGGGGGTCTCTACAATGAGCAGTTCTTC	CASSPLPRQGGLYNEQFF
TRBJ1-1	TRBV6-1	17	many	-	TGTGCCAGCAGTGAAAGCGGCAGTACGGACCTGAACACTGAAGCTTTCTTT	CASSESGSTDLNTEAFF
TRBJ2-7	TRBV10-3	15	-	-	TGTGCCATCAGTGGATTAGTTAGGGGCTCCTACGAGCAGTACTTC	CAISGLVRGSYEQYF
TRBJ2-3	TRBV9	17	-	-	TGTGCCAGCGGCGTAGCTTCGGCGGGGTGGAGCACAGATACGCAGTATTTT	CASGVASAGWSTDTQYF
TRBJ2-4	TRBV19	14	-	-	TGTGCCAGTAGTATGGTGGTCAGGGCGAACATTCAGTACTTC	CASSMVVRANIQYF
TRBJ2-1	TRBV11-2	16	many	TRBD2	TGTGCCAGCAGCTCCCAGGGACTAGCGTCCTACAATGAGCAGTTCTTC	CASSSQGLASYNEQFF
TRBJ2-3	TRBV5-1	15	many	TRBD1	TGCGCCAGCAGCCCCCTCAGGGGGCACACAGATACGCAGTATTTT	CASSPLRGHTDTQYF
TRBJ2-7	TRBV13	14	few	TRBD2	TGTGCCAGCAGACAACTAGCGGGAGACTACGAGCAGTACTTC	CASRQLAGDYEQYF